Below, 20 T cell receptor beta chains from the same sample are listed, as sequenced in a study of human T cells and chemical hapten exposure. One entry per CDR3 protein, called by TCRdb with MiXCR from the RACE reads. The sample has roughly 80,000 distinct CDR3 sequences, about 8.6% seen once. Time point meaning: healthy volunteer bleed at 6 weeks. Extraction of total RNA was performed on unfractionated whole blood. The sample comprised whole blood. These TCRs come from a female donor in good health. Some clones in this sample may be carry-over from other donors' samples.

Ten or more counts support this clonotype. The rearrangement uses TRBV6-5 and TRBJ2-7; the match to TRBD1 covers 12 bases. V shed 4 bases and J 5 bases; nucleotides not matched to a gene: 6. This CDR3 is 15 amino acids long. CDR1 is MNHEY and CDR2 is SVGAGI in the germline V gene. In nucleotides, the CDR3 is TGTGCCAGCAGTTCACCCGGGACAGGGGGCGACGAGCAGTACTTC. Protein product: CASSSPGTGGDEQYF.

This clonotype has just a few counts. The chain joins TRBV5-6 to TRBJ1-1; D is possibly TRBD1 (6 bases). CDR1 and CDR2 (germline): SGHDT, YYEEEE. V shed 7 bases and J shed 7 bases, with 14 bases lying between them. The CDR3 runs 12 residues. The CDR3 DNA is TGTGCCAGCTCCCGGGGGCGCTTTGAAGCTTTCTTT. Its translation is CASSRGRFEAFF.

This clonotype has at least ten counts. The genes are TRBV30 and TRBJ1-5, with 9 nucleotides matching TRBD1. Trimming at V came to 1 base and at J to 6 bases, leaving 4 bases not matched to a gene. Germline-derived CDR1 and CDR2 are GTSNPN and SVGIG (reference sequence). This CDR3 contains 14 residues. The CDR3 coding sequence is TGTGCCTGGAGTGAGGGACAGGGATTTCAGCCCCAGCATTTT. Its translation is CAWSEGQGFQPQHF.

This clonotype was observed a few times. V and J are TRBV5-1 and TRBJ2-7; maybe TRBD2 (7 bases). This CDR3 has 15 residues. Germline values: CDR1 SGHRS, CDR2 YFSETQ. The V end lost 0 bases, the J end lost 1 base, and 11 bases lay between the germline ends. CDR3 bases: TGCGCCAGCAGCTTGGGCGGGGGCAAGTCCTACGAGCAGTACTTC. Translation: CASSLGGGKSYEQYF.

The chain uses TRBV24-1 and TRBJ2-7; D possibly corresponds to TRBD2 (6 bases). CDR1 is KGHDR and CDR2 is SFDVKD in the germline V gene. The V end lost 3 bases, the J end lost 5 bases, and 16 bases lay between the germline ends. The CDR3 contains 15 residues. The CDR3 nucleotides read TGTGCCACCAGTGATGGAAGACTAGGATCCGACGAGCAGTACTTC. Translating gives CATSDGRLGSDEQYF.

This clonotype was recorded a few times. CDR3 sequence: CASSLAGMGANVLTF. In DNA form, the CDR3 reads TGCGCCAGCAGCTTGGCAGGGATGGGGGCCAACGTCCTGACTTTC. This rearrangement joins TRBV5-1 to TRBJ2-6, with D tentatively TRBD1 (5 bases). With 0 bases removed from V and 4 bases from J, the gap between germline ends came to 8 bases. The germline V gene encodes CDR1 SGHRS and CDR2 YFSETQ. The CDR3 has 15 amino acids.

This clonotype was counted a few times. This sequence joins TRBV24-1 and TRBJ1-6; the match to TRBD1 covers 8 bases. V shed 7 bases and J 3 bases; nucleotides not matched to a gene: 7. This CDR3 region has 16 residues. CDR1 KGHDR and CDR2 SFDVKD come from the germline V gene. The CDR3 nucleotides read TGTGCCACCAGAAAGGACAGGGAAAACTATAATTCACCCCTCCACTTT. Protein product: CATRKDRENYNSPLHF.

The chain carries TRBV6-2 or TRBV6-3 and TRBJ2-5; 7 bases are shared with TRBD2. Looked up from germline, CDR1 is MNHEY and CDR2 is SVGEGT. The CDR3 runs 15 residues. Trimming removed 6 bases from V and 1 base from J; junction bases left unmatched: 8. DNA for the CDR3: TGTGCCAGCAGCGCGGAGCGGGGATTCCAAGAGACCCAGTACTTC. Translating it yields CASSAERGFQETQYF.

This clonotype has ten or more counts. The rearrangement joins TRBV6-5 to TRBJ2-2, with D uncertain. Germline V gives CDR1 MNHEY, CDR2 SVGAGI. This CDR3 comprises 15 residues. V dropped 7 bases and J dropped 5 bases, with 17 bases sitting between them. This chain's CDR3 is CASTPGSHATGELFF. In DNA, the CDR3 is TGTGCCAGCACCCCAGGTTCCCACGCGACCGGGGAGCTGTTTTTT.

J is TRBJ2-3 and V is TRBV29-1; 9 bases match TRBD2. This CDR3 has 13 amino acids. Germline values: CDR1 SQVTM, CDR2 ANQGSEA. V lost 6 bases and J lost 1; bases outside the gene matches: 2. The CDR3 here is CSVERGGTDTQYF. CDR3 nucleotide sequence: TGCAGCGTCGAGCGGGGGGGCACAGATACGCAGTATTTT.

This clonotype was seen at least ten times. The chain carries TRBV15 and TRBJ1-3; no definite D call. The V gene lost 1 base and the J gene lost 2 bases, with 12 bases spanning the gap. This CDR3 comprises 16 residues. CDR1 and CDR2 (germline): LNHNV, YYDKDF (reference sequence). CDR3 loop: CATSRAPVLPGNTIYF. The CDR3 DNA follows: TGTGCCACCAGCAGAGCCCCCGTGTTACCTGGAAACACCATATATTTT. The entire variable domain, with the rest obtained from reference TRBV15 and TRBJ1-3, is as follows: DAMVIQNPRYQVTQFGKPVTLSCSQTLNHNVMYWYQQKSSQAPKLLFHYYDKDFNNEADTPDNFQSRRPNTSFCFLDIRSPGLGDTAMYLCATSRAPVLPGNTIYFGEGSWLTVV.

On this clonotype itself: A single base separates this from a much larger clone, so it may be a read error. The chain joins TRBV7-9 to TRBJ2-3; weak D call: TRBD2 (7 bases). The CDR3 runs to 15 residues. Trimming removed 2 bases from V and 2 bases from J, with 11 bases in between. Germline CDR1 is SEHNR and CDR2 is FQNEAQ (reference sequence). CDR3 protein: CASSLKGGDTDTQYF. The CDR3, as DNA: TGTGCCAGCAGCTTAAAAGGGGGGGACACAGATACGCAGTATTTT.

This clonotype has more than one count but fewer than ten. The chain couples TRBV2 to TRBJ1-3; no definite D call. Trimming removed 6 bases from V and 0 bases from J, with 6 bases in between. CDR3 length: 13 amino acids. The germline V gene has CDR1 SNHLY and CDR2 FYNNEI. For the CDR3, the DNA is TGTGCCAGCAGGTTGGACTCTGGAAACACCATATATTTT. Its protein is CASRLDSGNTIYF.

This clonotype has more than one count but fewer than ten. The genes are TRBV6-5 and TRBJ1-1; tentatively, D is TRBD1 (5 bases). V was clipped by 3 bases and J by 1 base, with 18 bases between them. The CDR3 runs to 17 residues. The V gene's germline CDR1 is MNHEY and CDR2 SVGAGI. CDR3: CASSYGGLSGWNTEAFF. As DNA, the CDR3 is TGTGCCAGCAGTTATGGGGGTTTGAGTGGATGGAACACTGAAGCTTTCTTT.

The chain joins TRBV28 to TRBJ2-7, with 8 bases lining up with TRBD1. Germline-derived CDR1 and CDR2 are MDHEN and SYDVKM. The ends lost 7 bases at V and 3 bases at J; junction bases unmatched: 8. This CDR3 has 14 amino acids. The CDR3 coding sequence is TGTGCCAGCACCACCGGGACAGGATTCTACGAGCAGTACTTC. This encodes CASTTGTGFYEQYF.

The chain links TRBV6-6 to TRBJ2-3, with TRBD2 matching 9 bases. Trimming at V came to 0 bases and at J to 1 base, leaving 8 bases not matched to a gene. Germline values: CDR1 MNHNY, CDR2 SVGAGI (reference sequence). The CDR3 has 18 amino acids. The CDR3 loop reads CASSYSLRGGPGTDTQYF. DNA for the CDR3: TGTGCCAGCAGTTACTCGCTGCGGGGGGGCCCTGGCACAGATACGCAGTATTTT.

There are a few counts of this clonotype. This sequence joins TRBV4-2 and TRBJ2-3; tentative D call: TRBD2 (6 bases). Germline CDR1 is LGHNA and CDR2 is YNFKEQ. Trimming shortened V by 0 bases and J by 0 bases, and 7 bases separated the two germline ends. The CDR3 runs to 15 residues. CDR3 loop: CASSQDGTSTDTQYF. DNA for the CDR3: TGTGCCAGCAGCCAAGATGGGACTAGCACAGATACGCAGTATTTT.

This clonotype has at least ten counts. V gene TRBV29-1 combines with J gene TRBJ2-1, with TRBD2 matching 12 bases. The V segment lost 4 bases and the J segment 8 bases; nucleotides outside the gene matches: 9. Germline V lookup: CDR1 SQVTM, CDR2 ANQGSEA. The CDR3 runs to 15 residues. CDR3 sequence: CSVVASGGAGHEQFF. Here the CDR3 DNA reads TGCAGCGTTGTAGCTAGCGGGGGGGCTGGGCATGAGCAGTTCTTC.

This rearrangement joins TRBV12-3 or TRBV12-4 to TRBJ2-1, with TRBD1 identical over 9 bases. The CDR3 runs 15 residues. The J segment lost 5 bases and the V segment lost 7 bases, leaving 9 bases of the junction unmatched. The chain's CDR3 is CASKPKGQGNNEQFF. The CDR3 DNA reads as TGTGCCAGCAAGCCCAAAGGACAGGGGAACAATGAGCAGTTCTTC.

The genes are TRBV30 and TRBJ2-3; 7 bases align to TRBD1. J lost 0 bases, V lost 2 bases, and 8 bases had no gene match. CDR3 length: 16 amino acids. Per the germline V gene, CDR1 is GTSNPN and CDR2 is SVGIG (reference sequence). The CDR3: CAWSPGTVTSTDTQYF. In DNA, the CDR3 is TGTGCCTGGAGTCCAGGGACAGTCACTAGCACAGATACGCAGTATTTT.